This TCR beta chain was obtained from a study of identical twins. The CDR3 consists of 13 residues. Germline CDR1 and CDR2: MNHNS and SASEGT. With 2 bases clipped from V and 6 bases from J, the junction kept 1 base outside the gene matches. Template switching supplied a universal primer site; unique molecular identifiers were carried on the cDNA. A single record per CDR3 protein comes from TCRdb applying MiXCR to the 5' RACE reads. Of 450,000 to 500,000 distinct CDR3 sequences in the sample, 13% to 15% are singletons; the top ten hold approximately 0.98%. These same records also appear under a second study, on yellow fever vaccine responses in identical twins.

V is TRBV6-1 and J is TRBJ1-1, with 9 bases fitting TRBD1. Material: CD4+ T cells sorted from blood. This receptor was taken from a woman between 18 and 30 years old in good health. The DNA for the CDR3 is TGTGCCAGCAGTGAAAGACAGGGGGCTGAAGCTTTCTTT. It specifies CASSERQGAEAFF.